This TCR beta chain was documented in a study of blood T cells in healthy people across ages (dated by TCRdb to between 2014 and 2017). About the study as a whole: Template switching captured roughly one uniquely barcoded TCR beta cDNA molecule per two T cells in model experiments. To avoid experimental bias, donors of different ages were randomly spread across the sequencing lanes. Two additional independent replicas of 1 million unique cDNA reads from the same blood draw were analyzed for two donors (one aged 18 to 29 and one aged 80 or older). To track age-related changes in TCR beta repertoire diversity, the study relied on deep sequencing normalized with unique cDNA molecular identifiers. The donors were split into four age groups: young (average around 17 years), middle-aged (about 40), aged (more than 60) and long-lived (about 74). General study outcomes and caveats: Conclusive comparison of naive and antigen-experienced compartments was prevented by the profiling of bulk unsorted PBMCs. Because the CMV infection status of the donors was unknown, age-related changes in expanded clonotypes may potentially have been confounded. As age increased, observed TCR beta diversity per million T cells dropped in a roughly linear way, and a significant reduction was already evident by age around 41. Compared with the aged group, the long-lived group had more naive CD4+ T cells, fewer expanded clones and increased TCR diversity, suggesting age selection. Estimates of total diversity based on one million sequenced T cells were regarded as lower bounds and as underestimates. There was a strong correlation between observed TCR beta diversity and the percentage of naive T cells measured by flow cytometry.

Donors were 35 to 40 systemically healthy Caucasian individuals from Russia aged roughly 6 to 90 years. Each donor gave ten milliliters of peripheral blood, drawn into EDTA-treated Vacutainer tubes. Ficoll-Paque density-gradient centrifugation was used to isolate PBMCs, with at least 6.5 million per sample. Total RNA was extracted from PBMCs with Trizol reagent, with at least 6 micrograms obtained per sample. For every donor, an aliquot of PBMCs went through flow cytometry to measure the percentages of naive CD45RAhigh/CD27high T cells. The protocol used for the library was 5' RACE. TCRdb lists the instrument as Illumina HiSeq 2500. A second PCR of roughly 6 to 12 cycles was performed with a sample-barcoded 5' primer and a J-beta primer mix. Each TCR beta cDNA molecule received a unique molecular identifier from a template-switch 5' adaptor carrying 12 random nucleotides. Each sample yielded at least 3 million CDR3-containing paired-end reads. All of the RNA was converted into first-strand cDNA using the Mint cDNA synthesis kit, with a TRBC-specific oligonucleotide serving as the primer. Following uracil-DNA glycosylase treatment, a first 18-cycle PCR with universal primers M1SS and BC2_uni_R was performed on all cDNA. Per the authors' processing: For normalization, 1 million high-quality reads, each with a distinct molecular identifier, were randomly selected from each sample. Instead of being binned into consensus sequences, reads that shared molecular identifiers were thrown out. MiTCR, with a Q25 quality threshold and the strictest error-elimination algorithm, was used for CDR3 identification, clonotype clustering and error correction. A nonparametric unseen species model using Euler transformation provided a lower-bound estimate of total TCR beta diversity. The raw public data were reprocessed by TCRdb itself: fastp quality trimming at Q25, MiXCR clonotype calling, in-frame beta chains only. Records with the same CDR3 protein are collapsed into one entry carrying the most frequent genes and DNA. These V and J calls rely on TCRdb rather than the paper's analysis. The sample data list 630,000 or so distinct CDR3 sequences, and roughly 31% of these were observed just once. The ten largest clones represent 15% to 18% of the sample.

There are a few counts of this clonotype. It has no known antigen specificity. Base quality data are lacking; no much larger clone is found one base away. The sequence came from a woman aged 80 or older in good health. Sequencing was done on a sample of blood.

The CDR3 protein: CAWRARDRGNQPQHF. The DNA sequence is as follows: TGTGCCTGGAGAGCCCGAGACAGGGGGAATCAGCCCCAGCATTTT. The chain is assembled from TRBV30 and TRBJ1-5; a stretch of 9 junction bases matches TRBD1. The junction shows trimming of 3 bases on V and 4 bases on J, and the gene matches do not reach 7 bases of it. The CDR3 starts with the cysteine, ends with the phenylalanine, and has 15 residues. The retained sequence is limited to the CDR3, 45 bases, with the frame set at the first base. In the germline V gene (reference sequence), CDR1 corresponds to GTSNPN and CDR2 to SVGIG. Joined to the reference TRBV30 and TRBJ1-5 proteins, this CDR3 gives the full variable domain: SQTIHQWPATLVQPVGSPLSLECTVEGTSNPNLYWYRQAAGRGLQLLFYSVGIGQISSEVPQNLSASRPQDRQFILSSKKLLLSDSGFYLCAWRARDRGNQPQHFGDGTRLSIL.